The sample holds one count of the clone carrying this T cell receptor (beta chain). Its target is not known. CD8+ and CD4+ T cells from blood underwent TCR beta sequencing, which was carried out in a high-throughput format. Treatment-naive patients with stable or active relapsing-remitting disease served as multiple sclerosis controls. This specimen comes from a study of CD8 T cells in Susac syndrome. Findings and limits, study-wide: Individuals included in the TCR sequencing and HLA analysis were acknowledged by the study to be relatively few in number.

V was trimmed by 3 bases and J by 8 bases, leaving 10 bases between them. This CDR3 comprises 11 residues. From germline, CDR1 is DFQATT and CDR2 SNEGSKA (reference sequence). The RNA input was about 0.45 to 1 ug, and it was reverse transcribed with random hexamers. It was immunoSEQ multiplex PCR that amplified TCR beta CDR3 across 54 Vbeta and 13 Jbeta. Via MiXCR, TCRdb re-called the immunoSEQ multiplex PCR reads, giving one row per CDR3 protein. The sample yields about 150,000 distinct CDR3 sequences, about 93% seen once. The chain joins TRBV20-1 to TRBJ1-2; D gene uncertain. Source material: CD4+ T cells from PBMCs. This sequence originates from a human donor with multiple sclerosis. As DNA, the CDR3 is TGCAGTGCTAGGGGCGATGGGGGCTACACCTTC. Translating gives CSARGDGGYTF.